The clone carrying this TCR beta chain was counted between two and nine times. Its antigen is still unknown. The data were taken from a study of T cells in localized non-small cell lung cancer. Findings and caveats of the study: Tumor showed lower T cell clonality than uninvolved adjacent lung, where it was highest. With higher T cell density in blood came longer overall survival. Median around 56 top-100 tumor clones were shared with paired adjacent lung.

TCRdb keeps only in-frame clones here, not all; method: immunoSEQ multiplex PCR. The data show fewer than 13,000 clones, roughly half seen once. The V gene's germline CDR1 is MNHGY and CDR2 SAAAGT. CDR3 length: 14 residues. V lost 8 bases to trimming and J lost 6 bases, with 20 bases between them. The origin of this receptor is a woman aged 35 to 70 with stage II squamous cell lung carcinoma. V is TRBV6-8 and J is TRBJ2-7; the D gene is possibly TRBD2 (5 bases). Sequencing was performed on lymph node tissue, taken before any cancer treatment. CDR3 nucleotide sequence: TGTGCCAGCGTCGGGCAAACAGAGGGCCGCGAGCAGTACTTC. Amino acids: CASVGQTEGREQYF.